The present T cell receptor beta chain was sequenced within a study of vaccination effects on CD4 cells after COVID-19. Germline V lookup: CDR1 SEHNR, CDR2 FQNEAQ (reference sequence). V lost 5 bases and J lost 8; bases outside the gene matches: 6. This CDR3 is built from 13 residues. Isolation of CD4+ T cells took place after nine to ten days of culture. Each person got two doses of an mRNA SARS-CoV-2 vaccine, BNT162b2 or mRNA-1273. Cultures got half-medium changes with IL-2 on days 3 and 7. Regarding this clone: Its target is unknown.

Profiled with immunoSEQ multiplex PCR; TCRdb holds only in-frame clones, not every one. The data contain 40,000 to 50,000 clones, around 70% of them singletons. The source is a human donor who received a COVID-19 vaccine. The chain employs TRBV7-9 and TRBJ2-1; TRBD2 agrees at 7 bases. Source: CD4+ T cells from PBMCs cultured without peptide, taken after COVID-19 vaccination. The DNA of the CDR3 is TGTGCCAGCAGCCAAGGACTAGTTGATGAGCAGTTCTTC. This translates into CASSQGLVDEQFF.